Following are 4 T cell receptor beta chains from one sample sequenced in a study of blood T cell repertoires in COVID-19. TCRdb keeps only in-frame clones here, not all; method: immunoSEQ multiplex PCR. Of about 250,000 clones detected, 83% appear once; the ten largest clones hold 3.6%. Material: PBMCs or T cells enriched from blood (not recorded which). The receptors here all came from a woman aged 40 to 49 who had been exposed to COVID-19.

This chain connects TRBV21-1 to TRBJ2-7; the table names TRBD1, a call not compared with the DNA. TRBV21-1 corresponds to a pseudogene. CDR3 size: 13 residues. The CDR3 region has the DNA TGTGCCCAGCAACGGTCAGGGCCCCACGAGCAGTACTTC. This translates into CAQQRSGPHEQYF.

The V call is TRBV19, the J call TRBJ2-3; 7 bases agree with TRBD1. The V gene's germline CDR1 is LNHDA and CDR2 SQIVND (reference sequence). The CDR3 totals 18 residues. Trimming cost V 6 bases and J 1 base; bases outside gene matches: 16. CDR3 nucleotides: TGTGCCAGTAGCCGAAGAGCTTTAACAGGGGAAGGCACAGATACGCAGTATTTT. Translation: CASSRRALTGEGTDTQYF.

The chain has TRBV5-5 and TRBJ2-2; 7 bases fit TRBD1. This CDR3 region has 19 residues. V lost 0 bases and J lost 0; bases outside the gene matches: 11. Germline lookup yields CDR1 SGHKS and CDR2 YYEKEE (reference sequence). The CDR3 nucleotides are TGTGCCAGCAGCTTGGAAGGGACAGCTATATACGCGAACACCGGGGAGCTGTTTTTT. Its protein product is CASSLEGTAIYANTGELFF.

In this sample, this clone turned up once. The chain couples TRBV5-1 to TRBJ2-2, with TRBD2 matching over 10 bases. The CDR3 extends over 16 amino acids. Germline assignment: CDR1 SGHRS and CDR2 YFSETQ. The V and J ends lost 4 bases and 1 base, in that order; junction bases with no gene match: 4. CDR3 region: CASSDPSGGNTGELFF. The CDR3 DNA reads TGCGCCAGCAGCGACCCTAGCGGGGGGAACACCGGGGAGCTGTTTTTT.